This paragraph reports one T cell receptor (beta chain). Libraries were prepared by immunoSEQ multiplex PCR; TCRdb keeps only in-frame clonotypes and omits some of them. The sample holds roughly 250,000 clones, around nine tenths seen once. The V gene's germline CDR1 is SGDLS and CDR2 YYNGEE. Trimming took off 4 bases at V and 4 bases at J, with 14 bases between the two ends. This CDR3 contains 15 residues. The data were taken from a study of blood T cell repertoires in COVID-19. As for the study in general: There were acute and convalescent COVID-19 samples, and they came from the United States, Italy and Spain. Nucleic acid was either cDNA or gDNA, and it came from T cells, B-cell-depleted T cells, or PBMCs.

This chain uses TRBV9 with TRBJ2-2, with D perhaps matching TRBD1 (6 bases). Sequenced material: peripheral blood. This receptor was identified in a man younger than 40 with acute or convalescent COVID-19. CDR3 amino acids: CASSNQGSGTGELFF. The CDR3 nucleotides read TGTGCCAGCAGCAACCAGGGGTCCGGCACCGGGGAGCTGTTTTTT.